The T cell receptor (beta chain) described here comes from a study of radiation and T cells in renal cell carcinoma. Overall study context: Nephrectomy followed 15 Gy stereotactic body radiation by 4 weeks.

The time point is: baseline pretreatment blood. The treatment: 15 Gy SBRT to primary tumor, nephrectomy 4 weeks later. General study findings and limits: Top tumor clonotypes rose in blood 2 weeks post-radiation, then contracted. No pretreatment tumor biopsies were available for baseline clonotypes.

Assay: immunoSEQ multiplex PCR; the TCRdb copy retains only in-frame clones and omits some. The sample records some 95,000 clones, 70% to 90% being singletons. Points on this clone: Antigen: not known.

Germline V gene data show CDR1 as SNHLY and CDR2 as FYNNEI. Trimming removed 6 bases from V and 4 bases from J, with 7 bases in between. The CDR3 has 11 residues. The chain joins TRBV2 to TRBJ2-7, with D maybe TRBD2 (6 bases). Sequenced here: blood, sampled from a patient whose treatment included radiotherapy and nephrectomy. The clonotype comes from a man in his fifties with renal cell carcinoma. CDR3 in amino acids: CASSREYEQYF. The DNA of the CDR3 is TGTGCCAGCAGCCGGGAGTACGAGCAGTACTTC.